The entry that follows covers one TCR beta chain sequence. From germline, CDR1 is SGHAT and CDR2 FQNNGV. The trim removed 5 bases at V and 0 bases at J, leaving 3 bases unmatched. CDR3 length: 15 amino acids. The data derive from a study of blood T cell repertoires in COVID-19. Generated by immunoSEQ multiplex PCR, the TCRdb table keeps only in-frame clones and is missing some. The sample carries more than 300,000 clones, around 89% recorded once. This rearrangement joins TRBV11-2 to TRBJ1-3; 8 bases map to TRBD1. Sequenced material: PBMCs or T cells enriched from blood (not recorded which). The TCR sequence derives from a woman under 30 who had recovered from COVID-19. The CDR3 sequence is CASSKGQASGNTIYF. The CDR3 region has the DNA TGTGCCAGCAGCAAGGGACAGGCCTCTGGAAACACCATATATTTT.